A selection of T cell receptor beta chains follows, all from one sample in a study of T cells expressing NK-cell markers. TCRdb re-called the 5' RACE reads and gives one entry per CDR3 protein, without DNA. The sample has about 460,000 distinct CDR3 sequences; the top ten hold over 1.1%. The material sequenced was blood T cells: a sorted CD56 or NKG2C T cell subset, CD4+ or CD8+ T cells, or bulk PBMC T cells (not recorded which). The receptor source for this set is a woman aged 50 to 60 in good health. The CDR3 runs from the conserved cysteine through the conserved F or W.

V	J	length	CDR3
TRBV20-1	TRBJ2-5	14	CSATDRLFQETQYF
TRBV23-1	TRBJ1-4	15	CASSHPCPRDEKLFF
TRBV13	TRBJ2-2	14	CASGLRSDTGELFF
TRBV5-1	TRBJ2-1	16	CASHLGAGKTNNEQFF
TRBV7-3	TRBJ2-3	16	CASSLASGFGTDTQYF
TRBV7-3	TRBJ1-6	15	CASSQKAGGGSPLHF
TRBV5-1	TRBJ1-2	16	CASSLGTVQGNYGYTF
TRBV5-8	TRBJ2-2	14	CASSVLAGAGELFF
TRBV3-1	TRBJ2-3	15	CASSPLRGVTDTQYF
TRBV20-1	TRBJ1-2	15	CSARDRRGTNYGYTF
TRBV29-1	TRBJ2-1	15	CSSPQRGGRANEQFF
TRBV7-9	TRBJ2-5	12	CASSSTKETQYF
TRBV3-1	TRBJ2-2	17	CASKTSSGSVNTGELFF
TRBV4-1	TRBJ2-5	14	CASSQEGSVETQYF
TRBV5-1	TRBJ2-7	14	CASSSSGVRGEQYF
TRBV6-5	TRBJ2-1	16	CASSYSLAGESNEQFF
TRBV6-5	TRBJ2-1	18	CASSYGTSASSSYNEQFF
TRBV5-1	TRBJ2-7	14	CASSLETTSHEQYF
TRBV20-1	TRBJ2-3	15	CSAVPPRAGTDTQYF
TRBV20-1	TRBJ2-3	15	CSASNGRVGTDTQYF
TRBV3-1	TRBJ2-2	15	CASSHQLKNTGELFF
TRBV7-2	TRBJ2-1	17	CASSFRTSGIGPDEQFF
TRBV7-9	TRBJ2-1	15	CASSFPRTGENEQFF
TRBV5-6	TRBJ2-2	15	CASSSGTIYTGELFF
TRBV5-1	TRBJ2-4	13	CASSLGPRGIQYF
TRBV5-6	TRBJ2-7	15	CASSTQVTPTYEQYF
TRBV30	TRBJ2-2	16	CAWSVHEKRNTGELFF
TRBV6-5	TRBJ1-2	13	CASSPQGAQGYTF
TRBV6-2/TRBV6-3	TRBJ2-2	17	CASSYSSLASNTGELFF